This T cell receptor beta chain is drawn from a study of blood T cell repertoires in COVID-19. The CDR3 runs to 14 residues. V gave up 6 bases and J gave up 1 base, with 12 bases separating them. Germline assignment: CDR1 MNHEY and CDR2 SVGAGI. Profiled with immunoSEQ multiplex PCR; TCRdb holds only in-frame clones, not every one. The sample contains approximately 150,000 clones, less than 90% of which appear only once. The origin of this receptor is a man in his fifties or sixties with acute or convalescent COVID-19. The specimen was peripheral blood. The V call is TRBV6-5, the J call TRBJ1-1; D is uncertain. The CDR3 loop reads CASSLDFANTEAFF. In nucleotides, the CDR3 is TGTGCCAGCAGCCTAGACTTCGCGAACACTGAAGCTTTCTTT.